These T cell receptor beta chains were read from a single sample in a study of T cell clusters in autoimmune cytopenias. TCRdb reanalyzed the multiplex PCR reads and collapses them to one entry per CDR3 protein, without DNA. The sample table includes about 6,600 distinct CDR3 sequences. These same records also appear under a second study, on T cell repertoires in aging, cancer and after chemotherapy.

Source material: peripheral blood. All receptors derive from a human donor in good health. The CDR3 runs from the conserved cysteine through the conserved F or W. Size values are once, few and many counts, or a class for expanded clones, and some rows have none.

abundance	j_gene	v_gene	CDR3aa
NA	TRBJ1-3	TRBV18	CASSPQGSGNTIYF
NA	TRBJ2-5	TRBV6-2/TRBV6-3	CASGVSGAGGETQYF
NA	TRBJ2-7	TRBV6-2/TRBV6-3	CASSRLLGDEQYF
NA	TRBJ1-2	TRBV6-2/TRBV6-3	CASSSPRTGGESTF
NA	TRBJ2-5	TRBV20-1	CSARDFGGVETQYF
medium-sized	TRBJ2-1	TRBV19	CASSTQGQGREQFF
NA	TRBJ2-4	TRBV6-5	CASRGNLANIQYF
NA	TRBJ2-7	TRBV7-9	CASRPAGQPYEQYF
medium-sized	TRBJ2-1	TRBV18	CASSPPFAGLEQFF
NA	TRBJ1-3	TRBV29-1	CSVVFAGSGNTIYF
medium-sized	TRBJ2-2	TRBV19	CASSIPTGANTGELFF
NA	TRBJ2-7	TRBV19	CASSWGRGDEQYF
NA	TRBJ2-2	TRBV6-4	CASSAGDTGELFF
medium-sized	TRBJ1-1	TRBV6-1	CASPSRVDSITEAFF
medium-sized	TRBJ1-3	TRBV30	CAWSARTGGLGGNTIYF
NA	TRBJ2-5	TRBV7-6	CASSFPQGAGETQYF
medium-sized	TRBJ2-2	TRBV4-3	CASTRTGYTGELFF
medium-sized	TRBJ2-1	TRBV29-1	CSVGLTSGANNEQFF
NA	TRBJ2-3	TRBV7-2	CASSVTSGSMDTQYF
medium-sized	TRBJ2-3	TRBV6-1	CASSDGEGQTDTQYF
NA	TRBJ1-4	TRBV7-9	CASSSPGVEKLFF
NA	TRBJ1-5	TRBV6-5	CASRPGGNGNQPQHF
NA	TRBJ2-1	TRBV10-3	CAIKGEGSSYNEQFF
NA	TRBJ2-7	TRBV19	CASSRDSAYEQYF
medium-sized	TRBJ2-3	TRBV29-1	CSVPSSGSPTDTQYF
medium-sized	TRBJ2-2	TRBV12-3/TRBV12-4	CASSRAWPNTGELFF